In its sample, the clone carrying this TCR beta chain was seen a few times. The antigen is unknown. The junction shows a germline mismatch at one end, possibly a read error. This specimen belongs to a study of tumor-infiltrating lymphocytes in localized non-small cell lung cancer. Study at large: Resected tumor was paired with non-adjacent uninvolved lung from the same patient. Whole-study findings and limits: Tumor T-cell fraction was not associated with recurrence-free survival. Available tissue quantity limited TCR sequencing to a patient subset. Compared with uninvolved lung, tumors showed higher T cell infiltration by TCRbeta sequencing.

This CDR3 is 16 amino acids long. Germline-derived CDR1 and CDR2 are SSHAT and FNYEAQ (reference sequence). Generated by immunoSEQ multiplex PCR, the TCRdb table keeps only in-frame clones and is missing some. The data contain about 21,000 clones, 80% of them singletons. The V gene is TRBV7-7, the J gene TRBJ2-2; 9 bases are shared with TRBD2. The sequence was collected from a human donor with non-small cell lung cancer. Input material: lung tumor tissue. The CDR3 here is CASSPTSGRTGGELFF. In DNA, the CDR3 is TGTGCTAGCAGCCCCACGAGCGGGAGGACTGGTGGGGAGCTGTTTTTT.